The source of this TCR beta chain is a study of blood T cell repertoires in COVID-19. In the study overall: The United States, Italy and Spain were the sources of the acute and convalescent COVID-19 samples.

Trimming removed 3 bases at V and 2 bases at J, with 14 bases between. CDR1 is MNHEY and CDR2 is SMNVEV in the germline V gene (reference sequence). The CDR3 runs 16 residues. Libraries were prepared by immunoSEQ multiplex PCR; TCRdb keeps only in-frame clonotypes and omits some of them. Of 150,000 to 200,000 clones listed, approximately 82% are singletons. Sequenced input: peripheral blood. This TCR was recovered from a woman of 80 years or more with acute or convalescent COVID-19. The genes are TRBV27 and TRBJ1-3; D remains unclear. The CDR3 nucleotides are TGTGCCAGCAGTTTTGGTGGGCCCAGAACTGGAAACACCATATATTTT. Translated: CASSFGGPRTGNTIYF.